The 25 T cell receptor beta chains below were found in one sample sequenced in a study of blood T cell repertoires in COVID-19. Libraries were prepared by immunoSEQ multiplex PCR; TCRdb keeps only in-frame clonotypes and omits some of them. The repertoire holds roughly 200,000 clones, with about 82% as singletons. The sample comprised PBMCs or T cells enriched from blood (not recorded which). Receptors originate from a man aged 35 to 55 with acute COVID-19.

The chain is built from TRBV7-2 and TRBJ2-4, with TRBD1 matching 7 bases. The V gene end was trimmed by 5 bases and the J gene end by 1 base; junction bases not matched to a gene: 2. Germline CDR1 reads SGHTA; CDR2 reads FQGNSA. The CDR3 is 14 amino acids. CDR3 nucleotide sequence: TGTGCCAGCAGCCCCAGGGGGGCCAAAAACATTCAGTACTTC. Its translation is CASSPRGAKNIQYF.

The chain is built from TRBV18 and TRBJ1-2; D gene ambiguous. In germline, CDR1 is KGHSH, CDR2 LQKENI. Trimming pared 0 bases from V and 0 bases from J, leaving 11 bases between. The CDR3 consists of 16 residues. CDR3 nucleotides: TGTGCCAGCTCACCACCTTCAGTACTAGCTAACTATGGCTACACCTTC. Translating it yields CASSPPSVLANYGYTF.

V and J are TRBV2 and TRBJ2-5; 7 bases are shared with TRBD1. Trimming removed 9 bases from V and 2 bases from J; junction bases left unmatched: 3. The CDR3 has 12 amino acids. Germline V gene lookup returns CDR1 SNHLY and CDR2 FYNNEI. CDR3 amino acids: CARGTEQETQYF. The CDR3 region has the DNA TGTGCCAGGGGGACAGAGCAAGAGACCCAGTACTTC.

In its sample, this clone was seen a few times. The chain has TRBV10-3 and TRBJ1-2; D not resolved. The CDR3 spans 14 residues. The V gene lost 6 bases and the J gene lost 3 bases, with 14 bases spanning the gap. CDR1 and CDR2 (germline): ENHRY, SYGVKD. CDR3 nucleotide sequence: TGTGCCATCAGAACACACCTGATGGACTATGGCTACACCTTC. Protein product: CAIRTHLMDYGYTF.

This sequence joins TRBV9 and TRBJ1-2; a possible D gene is TRBD1 (5 bases). Between the trimmed V and J ends, which lost 2 bases and 4 bases, there was a span of 15 bases. The germline V gene has CDR1 SGDLS and CDR2 YYNGEE. The CDR3 is made up of 15 amino acids. CDR3 bases: TGTGCCAGCAGCGTTGGGTCCGGGGGACCCTATGGCTACACCTTC. This codes for CASSVGSGGPYGYTF. The full variable domain, in which reference TRBV9 and TRBJ1-2 provide the parts outside the CDR3, is DSGVTQTPKHLITATGQRVTLRCSPRSGDLSVYWYQQSLDQGLQFLIQYYNGEERAKGNILERFSAQQFPDLHSELNLSSLELGDSALYFCASSVGSGGPYGYTFGSGTRLTVV.

The chain combines TRBV6-5 with TRBJ2-7; a weak D match, TRBD1 (5 bases). The CDR3 loop spans 14 amino acids. From germline, CDR1 is MNHEY and CDR2 SVGAGI. V gave up 3 bases and J gave up 6 bases, with 15 bases separating them. CDR3 nucleotide sequence: TGTGCCAGCAGTTATATACAGGAAGGAGCCGAGCAGTACTTC. As protein: CASSYIQEGAEQYF.

The chain carries TRBV27 and TRBJ2-1; TRBD1 matches 9 bases. This CDR3 comprises 15 residues. After removal of 4 bases from V and 11 bases from J, the junction contained 12 bases not matched to a gene. From germline, CDR1 is MNHEY and CDR2 SMNVEV (reference sequence). The CDR3 is CASSSLPGQGRKQFF. CDR3 in DNA: TGTGCCAGCAGTTCGTTACCGGGACAGGGTAGGAAGCAGTTCTTC.

V usage is TRBV5-4 and J usage is TRBJ1-2; 9 bases fit TRBD1. V was clipped by 0 bases and J by 6 bases; unmatched bases: 0. The CDR3 is 13 residues long. CDR1 SGHNT and CDR2 YYREEE come from the germline V gene (reference sequence). The CDR3 region has the DNA TGTGCCAGCAGCTTGGGGACAGGGGATGGCTACACCTTC. It translates to CASSLGTGDGYTF.

The V call is TRBV18, the J call TRBJ2-2, with 7 nucleotides matching TRBD2. Per germline, CDR1 KGHSH and CDR2 LQKENI. V gave up 3 bases and J gave up 3 bases; unmatched junction bases: 1. This CDR3 has 14 residues. For the CDR3, the DNA is TGTGCCAGCTCACCTCTAGCGGACACCGGGGAGCTGTTTTTT. Amino acid sequence: CASSPLADTGELFF.

The rearrangement links TRBV7-9 to TRBJ2-1; D might be TRBD1 (5 bases). Trimming removed 5 bases from V and 7 bases from J, with 12 bases in between. Germline CDR1 is SEHNR and CDR2 is FQNEAQ (reference sequence). This CDR3 contains 13 residues. In DNA form, the CDR3 reads TGTGCCAGCAGCGGCCTTAGGGGTAATGAGCAGTTCTTC. It translates to CASSGLRGNEQFF.

V gene TRBV6-6 combines with J gene TRBJ1-5, with 8 nucleotides matching TRBD1. J was trimmed by 4 bases and V by 6 bases; bases with no gene match: 5. Germline CDR1 reads MNHNY; CDR2 reads SVGAGI (reference sequence). The CDR3 is made up of 14 amino acids. The chain's CDR3 is CASRLTGDNQPQHF. CDR3 in DNA: TGTGCCAGCAGGTTGACAGGGGATAATCAGCCCCAGCATTTT.

The chain couples TRBV15 to TRBJ2-5, with 11 bases lining up with TRBD2. The CDR3 consists of 17 residues. Looked up from germline, CDR1 is LNHNV and CDR2 is YYDKDF (reference sequence). With V trimmed by 1 base and J by 5 bases, 9 bases remained unmatched. This chain's CDR3 is CATSRVVAGGPLETQYF. The CDR3 coding sequence is TGTGCCACCAGCAGAGTGGTAGCGGGAGGGCCGCTGGAGACCCAGTACTTC.

This chain connects TRBV6-4 to TRBJ2-7; TRBD2 aligns across 11 bases. This CDR3 contains 14 residues. The V gene end was trimmed by 6 bases and the J gene end by 9 bases; junction bases not matched to a gene: 10. CDR1 is MRHNA and CDR2 is SNTAGT in the germline V gene. Here the CDR3 reads CASSLLAGVRRQYF. For the CDR3, the DNA is TGTGCCAGCAGCTTACTAGCGGGAGTTAGGCGGCAGTACTTC.

This chain connects TRBV9 to TRBJ2-1, with 15 bases aligning to TRBD2. The CDR3 consists of 14 residues. Germline values: CDR1 SGDLS, CDR2 YYNGEE. The V and J ends lost 4 bases and 9 bases, in that order; junction bases with no gene match: 2. CDR3 sequence reads: CASSQGLAGGEQFF. The CDR3, as DNA: TGTGCCAGCAGCCAGGGACTAGCGGGAGGTGAGCAGTTCTTC.

The sample holds one count of this clone. The rearrangement joins TRBV24-1 to TRBJ2-1, with D perhaps TRBD2 (5 bases). There are 15 residues in the CDR3. CDR1 KGHDR and CDR2 SFDVKD come from the germline V gene. V was pared by 4 bases and J by 6 bases, with 15 bases between. The CDR3 DNA follows: TGTGCCACCAGTGAACAAACTCATCTAGCCAATGAGCAGTTCTTC. It is translated as CATSEQTHLANEQFF.

The chain employs TRBV25-1 and TRBJ2-2, with 7 positions matching TRBD2. J lost 2 bases, V lost 1 base, and 10 bases had no gene match. CDR3 size: 18 residues. Germline V gene sequence: CDR1 MGHDK, CDR2 SYGVNS. CDR3 DNA: TGTGCCAGCAGTGAATCTGGACTAGTTTTTAAAAACACCGGGGAGCTGTTTTTT. This encodes CASSESGLVFKNTGELFF.

The V call is TRBV11-2, the J call TRBJ2-1; D not resolved. Deletions cut 4 bases from V and 7 bases from J, with 20 bases between. The CDR3 is 16 residues long. Germline V gene sequence: CDR1 SGHAT, CDR2 FQNNGV. CDR3 nucleotides: TGTGCCAGCAGCTCTGGCCAAAGTCGTCTCTCTAATGAGCAGTTCTTC. Protein sequence: CASSSGQSRLSNEQFF.

A single count supports this clone. The chain links TRBV2 to TRBJ1-2; D is unresolved. The length of the CDR3 is 12 residues. Per the germline V gene, CDR1 is SNHLY and CDR2 is FYNNEI. V was clipped by 6 bases and J by 4 bases, with 9 bases between them. CDR3 nucleotides: TGTGCCAGCAGGCGGTCCGGCTATGGCTACACCTTC. Its translation: CASRRSGYGYTF.

This rearrangement joins TRBV28 to TRBJ1-1; 9 bases are a match to TRBD1. Trimming took 6 bases from V and 4 from J; bases not matched to a gene: 6. From germline, CDR1 is MDHEN and CDR2 SYDVKM. This CDR3 is 14 amino acids long. As DNA, the CDR3 is TGTGCCAGCAGCCTCTTGGGACAGGGCACTGAAGCTTTCTTT. It specifies CASSLLGQGTEAFF.

The chain is built from TRBV19 and TRBJ1-2; D is uncertain. The CDR3 runs to 12 residues. Germline CDR1 is LNHDA and CDR2 is SQIVND (reference sequence). With 5 bases removed from V and 5 bases from J, the gap between germline ends came to 9 bases. Written as DNA, the CDR3 is TGTGCCAGTAGTCCCCATCAATATGGCTACACCTTC. Amino acids: CASSPHQYGYTF.

This chain uses TRBV5-1 with TRBJ1-2, with 10 positions matching TRBD1. The CDR3 is 14 residues long. Germline assignment: CDR1 SGHRS and CDR2 YFSETQ. The trim removed 2 bases at V and 5 bases at J, leaving 3 bases unmatched. In DNA form, the CDR3 reads TGCGCCAGCAGCTTCGAGGGACAGGGGTATGGCTACACCTTC. This gives the protein CASSFEGQGYGYTF.

This chain joins TRBV28 and TRBJ2-1; tentative D call: TRBD2 (6 bases). This CDR3 comprises 15 residues. V lost 7 bases, J lost 6 bases, and 19 bases lay in between. The V gene's germline CDR1 is MDHEN and CDR2 SYDVKM. The CDR3 protein is CASTSPGLASNEQFF. In DNA form, the CDR3 reads TGTGCCAGCACCTCTCCGGGACTCGCGTCCAATGAGCAGTTCTTC.

This clone turned up a few times. Distinct nucleotide sequences in the sample also encode this CDR3. The chain uses TRBV24-1 and TRBJ1-1, with 9 bases lining up with TRBD1. Germline V gene sequence: CDR1 KGHDR, CDR2 SFDVKD. The J segment lost 1 base and the V segment lost 2 bases, leaving 1 base of the junction unmatched. There are 15 residues in the CDR3. The CDR3 nucleotides are TGTGCCACCAGTGATTCGACAGGGGGGAACACTGAAGCTTTCTTT. Protein product: CATSDSTGGNTEAFF.

The gene calls are TRBV9 and TRBJ1-1; possible D gene TRBD1, 5 bases. CDR3 size: 14 residues. Germline V gene data show CDR1 as SGDLS and CDR2 as YYNGEE. Trimming removed 3 bases from V and 2 bases from J, with 11 bases in between. Written as DNA, the CDR3 is TGTGCCAGCAGCGGCGACAGATACAACACTGAAGCTTTCTTT. It encodes CASSGDRYNTEAFF.

The genes are TRBV2 and TRBJ2-3, with 9 bases that match TRBD1. Trimming took 5 bases from V and 10 from J; bases not matched to a gene: 7. There are 13 residues in the CDR3. Germline V CDR1 and CDR2: SNHLY, FYNNEI. CDR3 residues: CASSRDREAPQYF. CDR3 sequence (DNA): TGTGCCAGCAGTCGGGACAGGGAGGCGCCGCAGTATTTT.